Shown below are 23 T cell receptor beta chains from a single sample sequenced in a study of OX40 agonist ivuxolimab in advanced cancers. Measured with immunoSEQ multiplex PCR; TCRdb has only the in-frame clones, and not every one. The sample includes 75,000 to 90,000 clones, almost 95% of them seen just once. Specimen: CD4+ or CD8+ T cells sorted from blood, collected in a trial of the OX40 agonist ivuxolimab. These receptors were taken from an adult with an advanced solid tumor such as melanoma, head and neck, liver or kidney cancer.

The rearrangement joins TRBV5-1 to TRBJ2-7, with D tentatively TRBD1 or TRBD2 (5 bases each). CDR1 and CDR2 from the germline V gene are SGHRS and YFSETQ. This CDR3 is built from 15 residues. The V and J ends lost 4 bases and 0 bases respectively, with 14 bases between them. This CDR3 is CASSRDPESSYEQYF. Written as DNA, the CDR3 is TGCGCCAGCAGCAGGGACCCGGAGAGCTCCTACGAGCAGTACTTC.

The CDR3 sequence: CASSYDGEAFF. In DNA, the CDR3 is TGTGCCAGCAGTTACGACGGTGAAGCTTTCTTT. The chain recombines TRBV6-1 with TRBJ1-1; D remains unclear. The CDR3 sequence is 11 residues long. Between the trimmed V and J ends, which lost 5 bases and 7 bases, there was a span of 8 bases. CDR1 MNHNS and CDR2 SASEGT come from the germline V gene.

J is TRBJ2-3 and V is TRBV4-1; TRBD2 is a possible D gene (5 bases). This CDR3 has 13 residues. V lost 0 bases and J lost 12, with 13 bases in between. Germline CDR1 and CDR2: MGHRA and YSYEKL. CDR3 region: CASSQETRTLQYF. The DNA for the CDR3 is TGCGCCAGCAGCCAAGAGACCAGGACTTTACAGTATTTT.

The gene calls are TRBV5-1 and TRBJ2-2; weak D call: TRBD1 (6 bases). The CDR3 length is 14 residues. Between the trimmed V and J ends, which lost 4 bases and 7 bases, there was a span of 14 bases. Germline assignment: CDR1 SGHRS and CDR2 YFSETQ. The CDR3 spells CASSPAGAGGELFF. In DNA form, the CDR3 reads TGCGCCAGCAGCCCGGCAGGGGCCGGCGGGGAGCTGTTTTTT. Complete variable domain (other parts from reference TRBV5-1 and TRBJ2-2): KAGVTQTPRYLIKTRGQQVTLSCSPISGHRSVSWYQQTPGQGLQFLFEYFSETQRNKGNFPGRFSGRQFSNSRSEMNVSTLELGDSALYLCASSPAGAGGELFFGEGSRLTVL.

The CDR3 nucleotides are TGTGCCAGCAGCAAAGATTTCAGGGCTAGCGGGGGGGATGAGCAGTTCTTC. Translation: CASSKDFRASGGDEQFF. This chain connects TRBV21-1 to TRBJ2-1; the table's D call, TRBD2, was not checked against the DNA. TRBV21-1 represents a pseudogene. This CDR3 region has 17 residues.

V usage is TRBV6-1 and J usage is TRBJ2-7, with D uncertain. Germline-derived CDR1 and CDR2 are MNHNS and SASEGT. There are 13 residues in the CDR3. The V gene lost 3 bases and the J gene lost 5 bases, with 11 bases spanning the gap. The CDR3, as DNA: TGTGCCAGCAGTGAGACCCATTCGAACGAGCAGTACTTC. Its protein product is CASSETHSNEQYF.

V gene TRBV19 combines with J gene TRBJ2-7; D gene ambiguous. CDR3 size: 15 residues. V shed 3 bases and J shed 2 bases, with 14 bases lying between them. Germline V CDR1 and CDR2: LNHDA, SQIVND (reference sequence). CDR3 sequence reads: CASSIDLGRPYEQYF. In nucleotides, the CDR3 is TGTGCCAGTAGTATTGACCTTGGCAGACCCTACGAGCAGTACTTC.

This clone was recorded only once. The chain joins TRBV4-1 to TRBJ1-5; TRBD1 is a possible D gene (6 bases). V lost 6 bases and J lost 6, with 12 bases in between. Germline values: CDR1 MGHRA, CDR2 YSYEKL. The CDR3 is made up of 13 amino acids. The CDR3 protein is CASSYREGQPQHF. For the CDR3, the DNA is TGCGCCAGCAGTTACAGGGAAGGTCAGCCCCAGCATTTT.

The J gene is TRBJ2-5, the V gene TRBV18; 8 nucleotides align to TRBD2. The V segment lost 0 bases and the J segment 7 bases; nucleotides outside the gene matches: 10. Per the germline V gene, CDR1 is KGHSH and CDR2 is LQKENI. The length of the CDR3 is 16 residues. CDR3 coding DNA: TGTGCCAGCTCACCACCGTTCAGCGGGAGTAGTGGGACCCAGTACTTC. Its protein product is CASSPPFSGSSGTQYF.

The chain has TRBV27 and TRBJ2-1, with D possibly being TRBD2 (5 bases). V was cut by 0 bases and J by 1 base, with 7 bases left in between. Germline CDR1 and CDR2: MNHEY and SMNVEV (reference sequence). The CDR3 totals 15 residues. The CDR3 here is CASSLSLASYNEQFF. CDR3 DNA: TGTGCCAGCAGTTTATCGTTAGCGTCCTACAATGAGCAGTTCTTC.

This rearrangement joins TRBV2 to TRBJ1-5, with a weak D call TRBD1 (5 bases). Trimming removed 3 bases at V and 6 bases at J, with 12 bases between. The CDR3 has 14 residues. CDR1 is SNHLY, CDR2 FYNNEI, per germline. CDR3 in amino acids: CASSEGSGTQPQHF. The CDR3 coding sequence is TGTGCCAGCAGTGAGGGGTCAGGGACTCAGCCCCAGCATTTT.

The CDR3 DNA reads TGTGCCACCACTCTAAAGGGGGACACTGAAGCTTTCTTT. Protein product: CATTLKGDTEAFF. The V call is TRBV6-1, the J call TRBJ1-1, with D perhaps TRBD1 (6 bases). The germline V gene encodes CDR1 MNHNS and CDR2 SASEGT. The CDR3 covers 13 residues. The germline V and J ends were trimmed by 10 bases and 3 bases, with 15 bases remaining between them.

The rearrangement links TRBV6-6 to TRBJ2-7, with D hard to call. The germline gives CDR1 MNHNY, CDR2 SVGAGI (reference sequence). The ends were cut back, 7 bases at V and 4 bases at J, with 14 bases in the middle. The CDR3 extends over 13 amino acids. The CDR3 bases are TGTGCCAGCACGCCATCAGGTACTTACGAGCAGTACTTC. Residues: CASTPSGTYEQYF.

For the CDR3, the DNA is TGCGCCAGCGCCTCCTACGAGCAGTACTTC. This encodes CASASYEQYF. This sequence joins TRBV10-1 and TRBJ2-7; D gene ambiguous. The germline V and J ends were trimmed by 8 bases and 0 bases, with 2 bases remaining between them. The V gene's germline CDR1 is WNHNN and CDR2 SYGVQD (reference sequence). The CDR3 is 10 residues long.

The gene calls are TRBV29-1 and TRBJ1-5; perhaps TRBD1 as D (6 bases). Germline assignment: CDR1 SQVTM and CDR2 ANQGSEA. Trimming took off 5 bases at V and 4 bases at J, with 9 bases between the two ends. This CDR3 region has 12 residues. CDR3 coding DNA: TGCAGCGTTCGGGGGGCTAATCAGCCCCAGCATTTT. Protein product: CSVRGANQPQHF.

V usage is TRBV6-5 and J usage is TRBJ2-1; 8 bases match TRBD1. Trimming took 0 bases from V and 4 from J; bases not matched to a gene: 5. CDR1 MNHEY and CDR2 SVGAGI come from the germline V gene. The CDR3 loop spans 16 amino acids. The CDR3 DNA reads as TGTGCCAGCAGTTACTCGAAAGGGACAGGATACAATGAGCAGTTCTTC. This codes for CASSYSKGTGYNEQFF.

The chain recombines TRBV19 with TRBJ1-3; D gene ambiguous. V was trimmed by 6 bases and J by 10 bases, leaving 13 bases between them. There are 12 residues in the CDR3. Per germline, CDR1 LNHDA and CDR2 SQIVND (reference sequence). CDR3 sequence reads: CASRMNQVTIYF. As DNA, the CDR3 is TGTGCCAGTAGAATGAACCAAGTAACCATATATTTT.

The count of this clone is one. The rearrangement joins TRBV15 to TRBJ2-5; 13 bases agree with TRBD2. The V gene end was trimmed by 2 bases and the J gene end by 8 bases; junction bases not matched to a gene: 8. CDR3 length equals 16 residues. The V gene's germline CDR1 is LNHNV and CDR2 YYDKDF (reference sequence). The CDR3 region is CATSRLIGTSGDTQYF. In DNA form, the CDR3 reads TGTGCCACCAGCAGACTCATCGGGACTAGCGGGGATACCCAGTACTTC.

The rearrangement joins TRBV15 to TRBJ2-4, with D possibly TRBD1 on 5 matching bases. Trimming pared 8 bases from V and 2 bases from J, leaving 13 bases between. Germline V CDR1 and CDR2: LNHNV, YYDKDF (reference sequence). The CDR3 runs 14 residues. DNA of the CDR3: TGTGCCACCCGGCAGGGAAAGACCAAAAACATTCAGTACTTC. Protein: CATRQGKTKNIQYF.

This clone appeared once. This specimen includes other DNA sequences encoding the same CDR3. V and J are TRBV5-1 and TRBJ2-2; 7 nucleotides agree with TRBD2. The CDR3 extends over 15 amino acids. The germline V gene encodes CDR1 SGHRS and CDR2 YFSETQ. Unmatched junction bases numbered 3, after V lost 0 bases and J lost 4 bases. DNA for the CDR3: TGCGCCAGCAGCTTGGGGGGCGGGGGCACCGGGGAGCTGTTTTTT. Encoded protein: CASSLGGGGTGELFF.

The gene calls are TRBV5-1 and TRBJ1-5; 11 nucleotides agree with TRBD1. Germline CDR1 is SGHRS and CDR2 is YFSETQ. The V and J ends lost 1 base and 8 bases, in that order; junction bases with no gene match: 2. This CDR3 is 14 amino acids long. The chain's CDR3 is CASSLWGQGEPQHF. The CDR3 DNA reads as TGCGCCAGCAGCTTGTGGGGACAGGGGGAGCCCCAGCATTTT.

In DNA form, the CDR3 reads TGTGCCAGCCGACTCTTTTCCTACGAGCAGTACTTC. Protein product: CASRLFSYEQYF. The genes are TRBV2 and TRBJ2-7, with D unclear. Per the germline V gene, CDR1 is SNHLY and CDR2 is FYNNEI. The length of the CDR3 is 12 residues. Trimming stripped 8 bases from V and 1 base from J, with 9 bases between.

This rearrangement joins TRBV4-1 to TRBJ1-1, with 7 bases aligning to TRBD1. The germline V gene has CDR1 MGHRA and CDR2 YSYEKL. The junction had 15 bases not matched to a gene; V was cut back by 4 bases and J by 4 bases. This CDR3 spans 17 amino acids. The CDR3 sequence is CASSPRSYAGQATEAFF. The CDR3 DNA reads as TGCGCCAGCAGCCCAAGGTCTTATGCCGGACAGGCCACTGAAGCTTTCTTT.